The clone carrying this TCR delta chain showed up just once. At one end the junction does not follow the germline gene, possibly because of a read error. The data derive from a study of gamma-delta T cells after stem cell transplantation. TCRdb re-analyzed the RT-PCR reads via CATT. The sample gives about 11,000 delta-chain clones, around 42% of which show up once; around 2.6% is in the top ten. Germline V CDR1 and CDR2: GEAIGNYY, EKD. There are 19 residues in the CDR3. This sequence was found in a human donor. It is not recorded whose cells these are; they may come from a transplant donor. V gene TRDV2 combines with J gene TRDJ1; 12 nucleotides align to TRDD3. Input material: gamma-delta T cells. CDR3 amino acids: CACGHLYWGILLRTDNLIF. CDR3 DNA: TGTGCCTGTGGTCACTTGTACTGGGGGATACTCCTGCGAACCGATAACCTCATCTTT.